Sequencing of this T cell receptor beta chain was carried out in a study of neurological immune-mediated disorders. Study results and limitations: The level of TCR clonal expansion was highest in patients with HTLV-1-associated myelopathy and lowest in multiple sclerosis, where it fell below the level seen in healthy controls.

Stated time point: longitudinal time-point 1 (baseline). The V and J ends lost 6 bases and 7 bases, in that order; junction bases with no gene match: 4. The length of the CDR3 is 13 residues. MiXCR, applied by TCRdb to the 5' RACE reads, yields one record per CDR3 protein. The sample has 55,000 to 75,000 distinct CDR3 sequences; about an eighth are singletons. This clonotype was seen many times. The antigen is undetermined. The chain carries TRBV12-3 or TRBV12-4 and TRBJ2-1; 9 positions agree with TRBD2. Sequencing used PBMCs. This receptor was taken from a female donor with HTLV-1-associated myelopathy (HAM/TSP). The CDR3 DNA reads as TGTGCCAGCAGCCAGCGGGAGGAAAATGAGCAGTTCTTC. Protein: CASSQREENEQFF.